Shown below are 22 T cell receptor beta chains from a single sample sequenced in a study of T cell repertoires in cytomegalovirus infection. In TCRdb, the reads were re-called with MiXCR into one record per CDR3 protein. The repertoire includes almost 90,000 distinct CDR3 sequences, approximately 30% of them detected once, and over 60% sits in the top ten. These TCRs' antigens remain unknown. This material consisted of CD8+ T cells from cultured PBMCs, taken from culture after CMV antigen stimulation. The receptor set was obtained from a human donor in good health (CMV status not recorded). Some clones in this sample may be carry-over from other donors' samples.

The chain combines TRBV4-2 with TRBJ1-2; D is uncertain. The CDR3 sequence is 14 residues long. Germline-derived CDR1 and CDR2 are LGHNA and YNFKEQ. Trimming shortened V by 0 bases and J by 4 bases, and 9 bases separated the two germline ends. The CDR3 loop is CASSQELGGYGYTF. DNA of the CDR3: TGTGCCAGCAGCCAAGAACTGGGTGGCTATGGCTACACCTTC.

The rearrangement uses TRBV20-1 and TRBJ2-1, with D tentatively TRBD2 (5 bases). This CDR3 has 17 amino acids. From germline, CDR1 is DFQATT and CDR2 SNEGSKA (reference sequence). Trimming took off 0 bases at V and 4 bases at J, with 19 bases between the two ends. The CDR3 DNA reads TGCAGTGCTAGAGATATGGTTGGCGGAGGTCTATACAATGAGCAGTTCTTC. Protein: CSARDMVGGGLYNEQFF.

In this sample, this clonotype turned up a few times. CDR3 bases: TGTGCCAGCAGTGAAGCGCGGGGGTTTGGCTACACCTTC. This sequence encodes CASSEARGFGYTF. V and J are TRBV2 and TRBJ1-2; possible D gene TRBD1, 5 bases. Trimming left V 0 bases short and J 7 bases short, with 9 bases between. The CDR3 is 13 residues long. Per germline, CDR1 SNHLY and CDR2 FYNNEI. Together with reference TRBV2 and TRBJ1-2, the CDR3 gives the full variable domain: EPEVTQTPSHQVTQMGQEVILRCVPISNHLYFYWYRQILGQKVEFLVSFYNNEISEKSEIFDDQFSVERPDGSNFTLKIRSTKLEDSAMYFCASSEARGFGYTFGSGTRLTVV.

In this sample, this clonotype turned up a few times. The chain recombines TRBV11-1 with TRBJ2-7; TRBD1 matches at 8 bases. Germline values: CDR1 SGHAT, CDR2 FQDESV (reference sequence). The CDR3 length is 14 residues. V was clipped by 5 bases and J by 2 bases; unmatched bases: 5. The CDR3 protein is CASSRGTGAYEQYF. The CDR3 DNA follows: TGTGCCAGCAGCCGGGGGACAGGCGCCTACGAGCAGTACTTC. Filled out from reference TRBV11-1 and TRBJ2-7, the complete variable domain reads EAEVAQSPRYKITEKSQAVAFWCDPISGHATLYWYRQILGQGPELLVQFQDESVVDDSQLPKDRFSAERLKGVDSTLKIQPAELGDSAMYLCASSRGTGAYEQYFGPGTRLTVT.

The chain combines TRBV6-1 with TRBJ1-1, with 7 bases that match TRBD1. This CDR3 has 14 residues. V was clipped by 7 bases and J by 1 base; unmatched bases: 6. Germline assignment: CDR1 MNHNS and CDR2 SASEGT. CDR3 sequence reads: CASILRQGNTEAFF. CDR3 bases: TGTGCCAGCATTCTTAGACAGGGGAACACTGAAGCTTTCTTT.

This clonotype was found many times. The gene calls are TRBV28 and TRBJ2-7; 11 positions agree with TRBD2. The CDR3 has 17 amino acids. The germline V gene has CDR1 MDHEN and CDR2 SYDVKM. The V segment lost 5 bases and the J segment 0 bases; nucleotides outside the gene matches: 9. CDR3 amino acids: CASSPLLAGDPSYEQYF. As DNA, the CDR3 is TGTGCCAGCAGTCCTCTACTAGCGGGGGACCCCTCCTACGAGCAGTACTTC.

The chain joins TRBV2 to TRBJ2-3, with 10 bases fitting TRBD1. Germline trimming cut 10 bases from V and 5 bases from J; bases unmatched to any gene: 6. The CDR3 loop spans 13 amino acids. Germline assignment: CDR1 SNHLY and CDR2 FYNNEI. CDR3 loop: CATQRDRGDTQYF. The CDR3 DNA reads TGTGCCACCCAGAGGGACAGGGGAGATACGCAGTATTTT.

The J gene is TRBJ1-1, the V gene TRBV19, with a weak D call TRBD1 (6 bases). Between the trimmed V and J ends, which lost 10 bases and 0 bases, there was a span of 12 bases. The germline V gene has CDR1 LNHDA and CDR2 SQIVND (reference sequence). CDR3 length: 13 residues. CDR3 in DNA: TGTGCCACGGAAACAGGGATGAACACTGAAGCTTTCTTT. This encodes CATETGMNTEAFF.

The CDR3, as DNA: TGCGCCAGCAGCTTGTCCCCTTACGAGCAGTACTTC. Translating gives CASSLSPYEQYF. The rearrangement links TRBV5-1 to TRBJ2-7; D is unresolved. The CDR3 has 12 residues. CDR1 SGHRS and CDR2 YFSETQ come from the germline V gene. Trimming pared 1 base from V and 4 bases from J, leaving 6 bases between.

This chain links TRBV13 with TRBJ1-2; D is unclear. The V end lost 4 bases, the J end lost 10 bases, and 19 bases lay between the germline ends. The CDR3 has 14 amino acids. Germline CDR1 is PRHDT and CDR2 is FYEKMQ (reference sequence). CDR3 amino acids: CASSSTNEQNLYTF. The CDR3 nucleotides are TGTGCCAGCAGCTCCACCAATGAGCAGAATCTCTACACCTTC. The variable domain in full, completed from reference TRBV13 and TRBJ1-2, reads AAGVIQSPRHLIKEKRETATLKCYPIPRHDTVYWYQQGPGQDPQFLISFYEKMQSDKGSIPDRFSAQQFSDYHSELNMSSLELGDSALYFCASSSTNEQNLYTFGSGTRLTVV.

The chain links TRBV15 to TRBJ2-1; 11 nucleotides agree with TRBD2. Germline CDR1 is LNHNV and CDR2 is YYDKDF (reference sequence). J was trimmed by 5 bases and V by 2 bases; bases with no gene match: 8. The CDR3 is made up of 17 amino acids. This CDR3 reads CATSRTLAGGPHNEQFF. The CDR3 DNA is TGTGCCACCAGCAGAACCTTAGCGGGGGGGCCGCACAATGAGCAGTTCTTC. Variable domain in full (rest from reference TRBV15 and TRBJ2-1): DAMVIQNPRYQVTQFGKPVTLSCSQTLNHNVMYWYQQKSSQAPKLLFHYYDKDFNNEADTPDNFQSRRPNTSFCFLDIRSPGLGDTAMYLCATSRTLAGGPHNEQFFGPGTRLTVL.

In this sample, this clonotype turned up a few times. V and J are TRBV7-8 and TRBJ2-7; no clear D. Germline V gene lookup returns CDR1 SGHVS and CDR2 FQNEAQ. The CDR3 runs 13 residues. V lost 3 bases and J lost 5, with 11 bases in between. The DNA of the CDR3 is TGTGCCAGCAGCTTCTGGATAGGACACGAGCAGTACTTC. Amino acid sequence: CASSFWIGHEQYF. Combining the CDR3 with reference TRBV7-8 and TRBJ2-7 gives the whole variable domain GAGVSQSPRYKVAKRGQDVALRCDPISGHVSLFWYQQALGQGPEFLTYFQNEAQLDKSGLPSDRFFAERPEGSVSTLKIQRTQQEDSAVYLCASSFWIGHEQYFGPGTRLTVT.

The sample holds a few counts of this clonotype. CDR3 amino acids: CSVGRTGPYEQYF. The CDR3 DNA is TGCAGCGTTGGTAGGACAGGACCTTACGAGCAGTACTTC. The V call is TRBV29-1, the J call TRBJ2-7; 7 bases line up with TRBD1. Losses at the gene ends were 4 bases for V and 4 bases for J; bases not matched to a gene: 7. CDR1 is SQVTM, CDR2 ANQGSEA, per germline. The CDR3 totals 13 residues.

This clonotype appeared a few times. This chain joins TRBV28 and TRBJ1-2, with 7 bases matching TRBD1. V was clipped by 5 bases and J by 0 bases; unmatched bases: 6. Germline CDR1 is MDHEN and CDR2 is SYDVKM. This CDR3 spans 15 amino acids. Here the CDR3 DNA reads TGTGCCAGCAGTGCCCGACAGGGATCTAACTATGGCTACACCTTC. Protein sequence: CASSARQGSNYGYTF.

The chain uses TRBV6-1 and TRBJ2-4, with D perhaps given as TRBD1 or TRBD2 (6 bases each). Trimming shortened V by 11 bases and J by 5 bases, and 19 bases separated the two germline ends. Germline assignment: CDR1 MNHNS and CDR2 SASEGT. This CDR3 spans 14 amino acids. The CDR3 bases are TGTGCCGGCGGCCCGACAGGAGGGGAAAACATTCAGTACTTC. Amino acid sequence: CAGGPTGGENIQYF.

CDR3 DNA: TGTGCCAGCAGTTGGTATCAGGGAGGGGGCGACGAGCAGTACTTC. Amino acids: CASSWYQGGGDEQYF. The chain carries TRBV6-6 and TRBJ2-7; the D gene could be TRBD1 or TRBD2 (7 bases each). Trimming pared 4 bases from V and 5 bases from J, leaving 18 bases between. Germline V gives CDR1 MNHNY, CDR2 SVGAGI (reference sequence). The CDR3 loop spans 15 amino acids.

The genes are TRBV12-3 or TRBV12-4 and TRBJ2-3; 14 bases are a match to TRBD2. CDR3 size: 20 residues. With 2 bases clipped from V and 0 bases from J, the junction kept 10 bases outside the gene matches. For the CDR3, the DNA is TGTGCCAGCAGTTTATCGCCGGGACTAGCGGGGGTTACTAGCACAGATACGCAGTATTTT. Translation: CASSLSPGLAGVTSTDTQYF.

Only a few counts were recorded for this clonotype. The chain is built from TRBV2 and TRBJ1-4; no firm D call. V was pared by 0 bases and J by 11 bases, with 13 bases between. CDR3 size: 14 residues. CDR1 is SNHLY and CDR2 is FYNNEI in the germline V gene. The CDR3 DNA is TGTGCCAGCAGTGAAGCGGGCCCCATGGGGAAACTGTTTTTT. Translation: CASSEAGPMGKLFF.

V is TRBV7-9 and J is TRBJ2-1; D call uncertain. V was clipped by 4 bases and J by 4 bases, with 17 bases between them. Looked up from germline, CDR1 is SEHNR and CDR2 is FQNEAQ (reference sequence). The CDR3 runs to 16 residues. This CDR3 reads CASSYQQMGLYNEQFF. Here the CDR3 DNA reads TGTGCCAGCAGCTACCAGCAAATGGGTTTATACAATGAGCAGTTCTTC.

This sequence joins TRBV12-3 or TRBV12-4 and TRBJ1-2; 7 bases align to TRBD1. The CDR3 runs to 14 residues. The junction had 5 bases not matched to a gene; V was cut back by 4 bases and J by 3 bases. The CDR3 DNA is TGTGCCAGCAGTTCGCAGGGGGTCCACTATGGCTACACCTTC. Amino acid sequence: CASSSQGVHYGYTF.

This clonotype has only a few counts. The chain carries TRBV6-6 and TRBJ2-5; D is perhaps TRBD1 or TRBD2 (5 bases each). Germline CDR1 reads MNHNY; CDR2 reads SVGAGI (reference sequence). The CDR3 runs to 15 residues. Trimming took 5 bases from V and 0 from J, leaving 13 bases between them. In DNA, the CDR3 is TGTGCCAGCAGTGGGGGTATATCGTACCAAGAGACCCAGTACTTC. Residues: CASSGGISYQETQYF.

This sequence joins TRBV5-1 and TRBJ1-6; D gene unclear. Germline V gene sequence: CDR1 SGHRS, CDR2 YFSETQ. The CDR3 length is 16 residues. V was pared by 2 bases and J by 7 bases, with 16 bases between. The CDR3 DNA is TGCGCCAGCAGCTTTAAGGTGGGCCGGGCCAATTCACCCCTCCACTTT. This translates into CASSFKVGRANSPLHF.